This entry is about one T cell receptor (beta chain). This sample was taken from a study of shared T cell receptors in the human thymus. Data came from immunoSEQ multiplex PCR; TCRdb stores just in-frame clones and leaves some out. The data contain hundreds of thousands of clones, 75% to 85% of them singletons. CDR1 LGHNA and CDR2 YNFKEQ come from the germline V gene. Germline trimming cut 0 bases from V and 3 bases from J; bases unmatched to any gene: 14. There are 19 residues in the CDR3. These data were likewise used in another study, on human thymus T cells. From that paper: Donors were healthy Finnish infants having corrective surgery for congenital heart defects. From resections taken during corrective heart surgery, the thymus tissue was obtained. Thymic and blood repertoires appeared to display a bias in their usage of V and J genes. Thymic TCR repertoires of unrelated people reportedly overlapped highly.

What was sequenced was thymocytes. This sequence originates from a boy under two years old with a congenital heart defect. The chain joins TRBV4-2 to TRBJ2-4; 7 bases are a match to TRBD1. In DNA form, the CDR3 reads TGTGCCAGCAGCCAAGATCCAGGGGGACCCCAGCGAGACAAAAACATTCAGTACTTC. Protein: CASSQDPGGPQRDKNIQYF.